This is a list of T cell receptor beta chains from one sample in a study of blood T cell repertoires in COVID-19. Generated by immunoSEQ multiplex PCR, the TCRdb table keeps only in-frame clones and is missing some. There are roughly 250,000 clones in the sample; about 85% occur only once, and about 6% lies in the top ten. The sequenced sample was PBMCs or T cells enriched from blood (not recorded which). These receptors were taken from a woman between 25 and 40 years old with acute COVID-19. Both conserved end residues are part of each CDR3. D genes are given only for firm matches. The size field is filled for only some rows; it gives once, few, many or a size class.

j_call,clone_size,v_call,d_call,cdr3_aa,cdr3_nt
TRBJ2-3,NA,TRBV13,NA,CASSLEATDTQYF,TGTGCCAGCAGCTTAGAAGCCACTGATACGCAGTATTTT
TRBJ1-3,NA,TRBV18,TRBD1,CASSPQGGSGNTIYF,TGTGCCAGCTCACCCCAGGGGGGCTCTGGAAACACCATATATTTT
TRBJ2-5,once,TRBV18,TRBD1,CASSTAGQGMGETQYF,TGTGCCAGCTCAACGGCCGGACAGGGGATGGGAGAGACCCAGTACTTC
TRBJ1-5,NA,TRBV28,NA,CASSSGTHAAQHF,TGTGCCAGCAGTTCCGGGACACACGCCGCCCAGCATTTT
TRBJ1-6,NA,TRBV6-5,TRBD1,CASRGRTGENSPLHF,TGTGCCAGCAGGGGGCGGACAGGCGAAAATTCACCCCTCCACTTT
TRBJ2-2,NA,TRBV7-2,TRBD2,CASRIAGGTGELFF,TGTGCCAGCAGAATAGCGGGCGGCACCGGGGAGCTGTTTTTT
TRBJ2-3,NA,TRBV7-3,NA,CASSLGGRDASTDTQYF,TGTGCCAGCAGCTTAGGCGGCAGGGATGCTAGCACAGATACGCAGTATTTT
TRBJ2-7,NA,TRBV7-9,TRBD1,CASSSGGGEQYF,TGTGCCAGCAGTTCAGGGGGCGGCGAGCAGTACTTC
TRBJ2-7,NA,TRBV6-4,TRBD1,CASRPTGYYEQYF,TGTGCCAGCAGACCGACAGGGTACTACGAGCAGTACTTC
TRBJ1-1,NA,TRBV7-2,NA,CASSQQMNTEAFF,TGTGCCAGCAGCCAACAGATGAACACTGAAGCTTTCTTT
TRBJ1-3,once,TRBV6-6,NA,CASSPVLGNTIYF,TGTGCCAGCAGCCCCGTTCTTGGAAACACCATATATTTT
TRBJ1-1,NA,TRBV6-6,TRBD1,CASSKATGSSSTEAFF,TGTGCCAGCAGCAAGGCGACAGGGTCGTCTAGCACTGAAGCTTTCTTT
TRBJ1-6,NA,TRBV13,NA,CASSLGGPGMNNSPLHF,TGTGCCAGCAGCTTAGGCGGTCCGGGTATGAATAATTCACCCCTCCACTTT
TRBJ2-2,NA,TRBV4-1,NA,CASSREYRVITGELFF,TGCGCCAGCAGCCGAGAGTACAGGGTGATCACCGGGGAGCTGTTTTTT
TRBJ1-1,few,TRBV19,NA,CASSTGKSVTEAFF,TGTGCCAGTAGTACCGGAAAAAGCGTCACTGAAGCTTTCTTT
TRBJ2-3,NA,TRBV27,TRBD1,CASSPTTGLSGYF,TGTGCCAGCAGTCCCACGACAGGGTTGAGTGGGTATTTT
TRBJ2-7,NA,TRBV14,TRBD2,CALLGRDSRYEQYF,TGTGCCTTATTAGGGAGGGACTCCCGCTACGAGCAGTACTTC
TRBJ2-7,NA,TRBV2,TRBD1,CASRGDRGSYEQYF,TGTGCCAGCAGAGGGGACAGGGGGTCCTACGAGCAGTACTTC
TRBJ1-6,NA,TRBV5-1,NA,CASSPLLRESNSPLHF,TGCGCCAGCAGCCCCCTCCTGAGAGAATCAAATTCACCCCTCCACTTT
TRBJ2-5,few,TRBV7-8,TRBD1,CASSPRTGEWETQYF,TGTGCCAGCAGCCCACGGACAGGGGAGTGGGAGACCCAGTACTTC
TRBJ2-7,NA,TRBV27,TRBD1,CASSLLGTGTSYEQYF,TGTGCCAGCAGTCTACTAGGGACAGGGACGTCCTACGAGCAGTACTTC
TRBJ2-7,NA,TRBV7-8,NA,CASSLGVGYEQYF,TGTGCCAGCAGCTTAGGCGTCGGCTACGAGCAGTACTTC
TRBJ1-2,NA,TRBV7-2,TRBD1,CASSPRTGQGYTF,TGTGCCAGCAGCCCCCGGACAGGGCAAGGCTACACCTTC
TRBJ2-3,NA,TRBV28,TRBD1,CASSQLPGQGVSDTQYF,TGTGCCAGCAGCCAACTTCCGGGACAGGGGGTGTCAGATACGCAGTATTTT
TRBJ2-6,NA,TRBV5-4,TRBD2,CASSFKRGFPSGANVLTF,TGTGCCAGCAGCTTTAAGCGGGGTTTCCCCTCTGGGGCCAACGTCCTGACTTTC
TRBJ1-5,NA,TRBV6-5,NA,CASSPTGRVQPQHF,TGTGCCAGCAGTCCCACAGGCCGGGTTCAGCCCCAGCATTTT
TRBJ2-7,NA,TRBV6-5,TRBD1,CASSYPDRAHEQYF,TGTGCCAGCAGTTACCCGGACAGGGCCCACGAGCAGTACTTC
TRBJ2-7,NA,TRBV6-5,TRBD1,CASRRQGLQYEQYF,TGTGCCAGCAGGAGACAGGGGCTTCAATACGAGCAGTACTTC
TRBJ1-1,NA,TRBV28,NA,CASSAGGMNTEAFF,TGTGCCAGCAGTGCGGGCGGCATGAACACTGAAGCTTTCTTT
TRBJ2-1,NA,TRBV7-3,TRBD2,CASSLTSSGRIQGEQFF,TGTGCCAGCAGCTTAACTTCCAGCGGGAGAATACAAGGTGAGCAGTTCTTC
TRBJ1-1,NA,TRBV2,NA,CASRIGFEAFF,TGTGCCAGCAGGATCGGGTTTGAAGCTTTCTTT
TRBJ2-5,NA,TRBV30,TRBD1,CATRKGQGAGETQYF,TGTGCCACTCGTAAGGGACAGGGGGCTGGAGAGACCCAGTACTTC
TRBJ2-7,NA,TRBV28,TRBD2,CASSFKLRLAGGPSYEQYF,TGTGCCAGCAGTTTCAAATTGAGACTAGCGGGAGGGCCGTCCTACGAGCAGTACTTC
TRBJ2-1,NA,TRBV18,NA,CASSPNRYNEQFF,TGTGCCAGCTCACCAAACAGGTACAATGAGCAGTTCTTC
TRBJ2-3,NA,TRBV9,NA,CASSVEPGMSTQYF,TGTGCCAGCAGCGTAGAGCCGGGTATGAGTACGCAGTATTTT
TRBJ2-7,NA,TRBV28,TRBD2,CASTRAGSSYEQYF,TGTGCCAGCACCCGAGCGGGGAGCTCCTACGAGCAGTACTTC
TRBJ1-5,NA,TRBV6-5,NA,CASGRVSQPQHF,TGTGCCAGCGGCCGGGTTAGTCAGCCCCAGCATTTT
TRBJ2-1,NA,TRBV10-1,TRBD2,CASSEGKREGYNEQFF,TGCGCCAGCAGTGAAGGGAAGCGGGAGGGTTACAATGAGCAGTTCTTC
TRBJ2-2,few,TRBV5-4,TRBD1,CASSLGTGRGTGELFF,TGTGCCAGCAGCCTGGGGACAGGGAGGGGAACCGGGGAGCTGTTTTTT
TRBJ1-5,NA,TRBV2,TRBD1,CASSPEQGGGPQHF,TGTGCCAGCAGTCCTGAACAGGGGGGTGGGCCCCAGCATTTT
TRBJ2-3,NA,TRBV30,NA,CAWSVESSTDTQYF,TGTGCCTGGAGTGTGGAGTCTAGCACAGATACGCAGTATTTT
TRBJ2-4,once,TRBV11-2,TRBD1,CASTYGDRGWNIQYF,TGTGCCAGCACCTATGGGGACAGGGGATGGAACATTCAGTACTTC
TRBJ2-3,NA,TRBV3-1/TRBV3-2,TRBD2,CASSQLLAGLADTQYF,TGTGCCAGCAGCCAACTACTAGCGGGATTGGCGGATACGCAGTATTTT
TRBJ2-1,NA,TRBV28,TRBD2,CASSLSLRTSGSDYEQFF,TGTGCCAGCAGTTTATCCCTGCGGACTAGCGGGAGTGATTATGAGCAGTTCTTC
TRBJ1-6,few,TRBV5-6,TRBD1,CASSLGDRDSPLHF,TGTGCCAGCAGCTTGGGGGACAGGGACTCACCCCTCCACTTT
TRBJ2-3,once,TRBV6-5,NA,CASKVVVADTQYF,TGTGCCAGCAAAGTGGTAGTTGCAGATACGCAGTATTTT
TRBJ1-1,few,TRBV30,TRBD1,CACKGQGAANTEAFF,TGTGCCTGTAAAGGACAGGGGGCTGCGAACACTGAAGCTTTCTTT
TRBJ1-1,NA,TRBV2,NA,CASVELWGNEAFF,TGTGCCAGCGTAGAACTCTGGGGCAATGAAGCTTTCTTT
TRBJ2-7,NA,TRBV5-4,TRBD2,CASSLRTSGRPEEQYF,TGTGCCAGCAGCTTGAGGACTAGCGGGAGGCCGGAGGAGCAGTACTTC
TRBJ2-7,NA,TRBV29-1,NA,CSVEGGVNHNAYEQYF,TGCAGCGTTGAAGGCGGGGTTAACCATAACGCCTACGAGCAGTACTTC
TRBJ2-1,NA,TRBV9,NA,CASSVALQYNEQFF,TGTGCCAGCAGCGTAGCTTTACAGTACAATGAGCAGTTCTTC